The TCR beta chain described here comes from a study of blood T cell repertoires in COVID-19. Study context: The United States, Italy and Spain supplied acute and convalescent COVID-19 samples. PBMCs, B-cell-depleted T cells, or T cells were the source of the cDNA or gDNA that made up the material.

Per the germline V gene, CDR1 is MNHEY and CDR2 is SMNVEV (reference sequence). Between the trimmed V and J ends, which lost 4 bases and 2 bases, there was a span of 8 bases. This CDR3 has 14 amino acids. How the authors handled the data: Scientists estimated how many nucleated cells there were by amplifying reference gene primers. Here immunoSEQ multiplex PCR was the method, and the copy in TCRdb shows in-frame clones only, minus some. V, J and clone size were drawn from that table, and D and trimming were deduced from the DNA. Here the sample spans fewer than 500,000 clones, roughly 85% being singletons.

V usage is TRBV27 and J usage is TRBJ2-2; the D gene is possibly TRBD2 (5 bases). This TCR was recovered from a woman in her 30s with active or convalescent COVID-19. The sequenced sample consisted of peripheral blood. The CDR3 loop is CASSSWTNTGELFF. The DNA of the CDR3 is TGTGCCAGCAGTTCTTGGACTAACACCGGGGAGCTGTTTTTT.